The 21 T cell receptor beta chains in this list originate from one sample, sequenced in a study of CD8 T cells in Susac syndrome. With random hexamers, reverse transcription was performed on about 0.5 to 1 ug of RNA. TCRdb re-called the immunoSEQ multiplex PCR reads through MiXCR, storing one row per CDR3 protein. Among about 150,000 distinct CDR3 sequences, approximately 95% were seen once, and the ten largest hold 0.16%. The sequenced sample consisted of CD4+ T cells from PBMCs. The receptors come from a human donor with Susac syndrome.

The chain is built from TRBV12-3 or TRBV12-4 and TRBJ2-2; TRBD2 matches 11 bases. This CDR3 has 17 amino acids. The J segment lost 4 bases and the V segment lost 4 bases, leaving 8 bases of the junction unmatched. The CDR3 DNA follows: TGTGCCAGCAGTTCCCCCATAGCGGGGGGGATCACCGGGGAGCTGTTTTTT. Translated: CASSSPIAGGITGELFF.

This clonotype was detected once. The rearrangement uses TRBV20-1 and TRBJ2-5, with 8 bases aligning to TRBD2. Germline V CDR1 and CDR2: DFQATT, SNEGSKA (reference sequence). J gave up 4 bases and V 0 bases, and 4 bases lay outside the gene matches. This CDR3 spans 14 amino acids. CDR3 amino acids: CSAREPAGGETQYF. CDR3 sequence (DNA): TGCAGTGCTAGAGAGCCGGCGGGGGGAGAGACCCAGTACTTC.

This clonotype was recorded once. The chain uses TRBV2 and TRBJ2-5; TRBD2 might be the D (5 bases). Trimming stripped 5 bases from V and 3 bases from J, with 10 bases between. Germline CDR1 is SNHLY and CDR2 is FYNNEI. The CDR3 runs to 13 residues. CDR3 coding DNA: TGTGCCAGCAGTCCCGAGCGGAAAGAGACCCAGTACTTC. Its translation: CASSPERKETQYF.

This clonotype was seen just once. V is TRBV12-3 or TRBV12-4 and J is TRBJ1-5; D is unclear. This CDR3 spans 14 amino acids. V lost 2 bases, J lost 0 bases, and 5 bases lay in between. The CDR3 DNA reads as TGTGCCAGCAGTTTACGTCCTAGCAATCAGCCCCAGCATTTT. Amino acids: CASSLRPSNQPQHF.

The rearrangement joins TRBV29-1 to TRBJ1-2; 10 nucleotides line up with TRBD1. CDR1 and CDR2 from the germline V gene are SQVTM and ANQGSEA. With V trimmed by 2 bases and J by 8 bases, 11 bases remained unmatched. CDR3 size: 15 residues. CDR3: CSVELQDRGRGGYTF. The CDR3 DNA follows: TGCAGCGTTGAACTTCAAGACAGGGGGCGCGGGGGCTACACCTTC. The whole variable domain, filled in from reference TRBV29-1 and TRBJ1-2, reads SAVISQKPSRDICQRGTSLTIQCQVDSQVTMMFWYRQQPGQSLTLIATANQGSEATYESGFVIDKFPISRPNLTFSTLTVSNMSPEDSSIYLCSVELQDRGRGGYTFGSGTRLTVV.

The V call is TRBV29-1, the J call TRBJ1-2; a possible D gene is TRBD1 (5 bases). Trimming cost V 3 bases and J 4 bases, with 12 bases left between them. Germline loops: CDR1 SQVTM, CDR2 ANQGSEA. The CDR3 has 13 amino acids. The CDR3 loop is CSVDTPGGYGYTF. In nucleotides, the CDR3 is TGCAGCGTTGATACACCCGGGGGCTATGGCTACACCTTC.

The V and J genes are TRBV14 and TRBJ1-1; 7 positions match TRBD1. V dropped 0 bases and J dropped 4; count of bases not matched to a gene: 2. This CDR3 spans 14 amino acids. Germline V CDR1 and CDR2: SGHDN, FVKESK. This chain's CDR3 is CASSQDRTGTEAFF. CDR3 nucleotide sequence: TGTGCCAGCAGCCAAGATAGGACAGGCACTGAAGCTTTCTTT.

This chain uses TRBV7-3 with TRBJ2-5; D gene ambiguous. The CDR3 has 13 residues. CDR1 and CDR2 (germline): SGHTA, FQGTGA. V lost 5 bases and J 3 bases, leaving 10 bases between the germline ends. The CDR3 DNA is TGTGCCAGCAGCCCAACCAGGAAAGAGACCCAGTACTTC. Its translation is CASSPTRKETQYF.

This CDR3 is CASTPGTVKETQYF. The CDR3 DNA is TGTGCCAGCACCCCCGGGACAGTCAAAGAGACCCAGTACTTC. V is TRBV7-2 and J is TRBJ2-5, with TRBD1 matching over 7 bases. The CDR3 extends over 14 amino acids. V was pared by 7 bases and J by 3 bases, with 8 bases of the junction left unmatched. The germline gives CDR1 SGHTA, CDR2 FQGNSA. The variable domain in full, with the rest retrieved from reference TRBV7-2 and TRBJ2-5, is GAGVSQSPSNKVTEKGKDVELRCDPISGHTALYWYRQSLGQGLEFLIYFQGNSAPDKSGLPSDRFSAERTGGSVSTLTIQRTQQEDSAVYLCASTPGTVKETQYFGPGTRLLVL.

The V and J genes are TRBV12-3 or TRBV12-4 and TRBJ2-5; D is perhaps TRBD1 (6 bases). V was clipped by 6 bases and J by 6 bases, with 23 bases between them. This CDR3 comprises 16 residues. CDR3 loop: CASSRPQGPLGKTQYF. CDR3 nucleotide sequence: TGTGCCAGCAGCCGACCCCAGGGGCCGCTGGGAAAGACCCAGTACTTC.

This rearrangement joins TRBV9 to TRBJ2-5; D perhaps matches TRBD2 (5 bases). The germline gives CDR1 SGDLS, CDR2 YYNGEE. The CDR3 runs 14 residues. The germline V and J ends were trimmed by 0 bases and 4 bases, with 10 bases remaining between them. This chain's CDR3 is CASSVAGSRETQYF. As DNA, the CDR3 is TGTGCCAGCAGCGTAGCGGGAAGCCGAGAGACCCAGTACTTC.

The gene calls are TRBV11-2 and TRBJ2-1, with no clear D. The V and J ends lost 3 bases and 14 bases respectively, with 17 bases between them. This CDR3 is built from 13 residues. Germline-derived CDR1 and CDR2 are SGHAT and FQNNGV. CDR3 protein: CASSFSPAHGEFF. As DNA, the CDR3 is TGTGCCAGCAGCTTCAGCCCGGCTCACGGAGAGTTCTTC.

The chain has TRBV9 and TRBJ2-7; the D gene is possibly TRBD2 (5 bases). Trimming took off 0 bases at V and 7 bases at J, with 11 bases between the two ends. There are 13 residues in the CDR3. The V gene's germline CDR1 is SGDLS and CDR2 YYNGEE. CDR3 DNA sequence: TGTGCCAGCAGCGTAGCTCAAGGGAGTGAGCAGTACTTC. Translation: CASSVAQGSEQYF.

This clonotype is a singleton in its sample. For the CDR3, the DNA is TGTGCCAGCAGCTCAATCGCGACTAGCGGTTCCTACGAGCAGTACTTC. Protein: CASSSIATSGSYEQYF. The V gene is TRBV7-9, the J gene TRBJ2-7; 9 bases line up with TRBD2. The CDR3 has 16 residues. Per germline, CDR1 SEHNR and CDR2 FQNEAQ (reference sequence). The ends lost 4 bases at V and 1 base at J; junction bases unmatched: 8. The whole variable domain, remainder taken from reference TRBV7-9 and TRBJ2-7, is DTGVSQNPRHKITKRGQNVTFRCDPISEHNRLYWYRQTLGQGPEFLTYFQNEAQLEKSRLLSDRFSAERPKGSFSTLEIQRTEQGDSAMYLCASSSIATSGSYEQYFGPGTRLTVT.

CDR3 loop: CASVRSGMLYEQYF. For the CDR3, the DNA is TGTGCCAGCGTCCGTTCAGGGATGTTGTACGAGCAGTACTTC. The rearrangement links TRBV7-9 to TRBJ2-7; perhaps TRBD1 as D (5 bases). V was cut by 8 bases and J by 4 bases, with 18 bases left in between. CDR1 is SEHNR, CDR2 FQNEAQ, per germline (reference sequence). The CDR3 loop spans 14 amino acids. Using reference TRBV7-9 and TRBJ2-7 for the parts outside the CDR3, the full variable domain is DTGVSQNPRHKITKRGQNVTFRCDPISEHNRLYWYRQTLGQGPEFLTYFQNEAQLEKSRLLSDRFSAERPKGSFSTLEIQRTEQGDSAMYLCASVRSGMLYEQYFGPGTRLTVT.

J is TRBJ2-6 and V is TRBV25-1, with TRBD2 as a possible D gene (5 bases). CDR1 and CDR2 (germline): MGHDK, SYGVNS. CDR3 size: 15 residues. V lost 8 bases and J 2 bases, leaving 13 bases between the germline ends. The CDR3 region is CASGEVGAGANVLTF. CDR3 sequence (DNA): TGTGCCAGCGGAGAGGTGGGAGCTGGGGCCAACGTCCTGACTTTC.

The chain links TRBV29-1 to TRBJ2-5; 9 bases are shared with TRBD1. Trimming took 4 bases from V and 5 from J; bases not matched to a gene: 11. This CDR3 region has 15 residues. Germline CDR1 reads SQVTM; CDR2 reads ANQGSEA. The CDR3 here is CSVGQGGDPRETQYF. CDR3 nucleotide sequence: TGCAGCGTTGGACAGGGGGGGGACCCCAGGGAGACCCAGTACTTC.

CDR3 loop: CASRPTIGYTF. The CDR3, as DNA: TGTGCCAGCCGACCCACTATCGGCTACACCTTC. The V and J genes are TRBV21-1 and TRBJ1-2. TRBV21-1 is termed a pseudogene. The CDR3 loop spans 11 amino acids.

J is TRBJ2-2 and V is TRBV10-3; 7 nucleotides match TRBD2. The V and J ends lost 10 bases and 0 bases, in that order; junction bases with no gene match: 5. CDR3 length equals 14 residues. Germline CDR1 and CDR2: ENHRY and SYGVKD. The CDR3: CATGLGTNTGELFF. For the CDR3, the DNA is TGTGCCACAGGACTAGGCACGAACACCGGGGAGCTGTTTTTT.

The chain uses TRBV3-1 and TRBJ1-5; D unresolved. Germline CDR1 and CDR2: LGHDT and YNNKEL (reference sequence). CDR3 length: 14 amino acids. V dropped 0 bases and J dropped 7 bases, with 10 bases sitting between them. CDR3 sequence reads: CASSQDQGNQPQHF. The CDR3 DNA reads as TGTGCCAGCAGCCAAGATCAAGGGAACCAGCCCCAGCATTTT.

This chain uses TRBV6-1 with TRBJ1-5, with 9 bases matching TRBD1. Germline V gene lookup returns CDR1 MNHNS and CDR2 SASEGT. The CDR3 runs to 15 residues. V lost 5 bases and J lost 4; bases outside the gene matches: 6. The CDR3 here is CASSLDRGSNQPQHF. The CDR3 DNA follows: TGTGCCAGCAGTCTGGACAGGGGCTCGAATCAGCCCCAGCATTTT.